This T cell receptor (beta chain) was documented in a study of blood T cell repertoires in COVID-19. Turning to the study itself: The study drew acute and convalescent COVID-19 samples from the United States, Italy and Spain. PBMCs, B-cell-depleted T cells, or T cells provided the cDNA or gDNA that made up the material.

V gave up 5 bases and J gave up 5 bases; unmatched junction bases: 19. The CDR3 loop spans 20 amino acids. Germline values: CDR1 LGHNT, CDR2 FRNRAP. Under the authors' procedure: Nucleated cell counts were estimated from reference gene primer amplification. Assay used: immunoSEQ multiplex PCR; TCRdb lists only in-frame clones, some missing. V, J and clone size are those of that table, while D and trimming were read from the DNA. This sample has roughly 260,000 clones, with about 89% found just once. This chain joins TRBV12-5 and TRBJ2-5; 14 bases align to TRBD2. The sample taken for sequencing was peripheral blood. The TCR originated in a middle-aged man who had recovered from COVID-19. CDR3 sequence (DNA): TGTGCTAGTGGTCCATGCGAGCCCGGGACTAGCGGGGGCCTGGGTGAGACCCAGTACTTC. Translated: CASGPCEPGTSGGLGETQYF.